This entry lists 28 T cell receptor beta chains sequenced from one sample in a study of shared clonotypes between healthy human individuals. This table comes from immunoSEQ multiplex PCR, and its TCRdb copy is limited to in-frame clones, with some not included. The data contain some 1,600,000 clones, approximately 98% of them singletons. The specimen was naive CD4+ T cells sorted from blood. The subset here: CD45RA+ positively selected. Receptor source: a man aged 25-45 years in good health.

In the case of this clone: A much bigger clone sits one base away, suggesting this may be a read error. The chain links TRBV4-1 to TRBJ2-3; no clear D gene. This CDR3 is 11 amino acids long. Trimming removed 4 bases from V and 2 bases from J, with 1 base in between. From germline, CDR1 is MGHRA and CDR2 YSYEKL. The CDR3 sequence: CASSLTDTQYF. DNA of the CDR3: TGCGCCAGCAGCCTCACAGATACGCAGTATTTT.

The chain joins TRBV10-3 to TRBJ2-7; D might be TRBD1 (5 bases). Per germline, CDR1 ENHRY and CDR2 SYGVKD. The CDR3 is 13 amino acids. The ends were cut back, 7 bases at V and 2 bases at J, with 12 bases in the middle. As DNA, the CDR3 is TGTGCCATCATGCAGGGTACCGCCTACGAGCAGTACTTC. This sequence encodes CAIMQGTAYEQYF.

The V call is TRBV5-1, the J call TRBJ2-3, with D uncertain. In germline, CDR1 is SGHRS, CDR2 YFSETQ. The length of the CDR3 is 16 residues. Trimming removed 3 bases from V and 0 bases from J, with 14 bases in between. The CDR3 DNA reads TGCGCCAGCAGCTCCCGCACGGCAACTAGCACAGATACGCAGTATTTT. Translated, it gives CASSSRTATSTDTQYF. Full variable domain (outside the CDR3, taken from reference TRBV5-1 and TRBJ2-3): KAGVTQTPRYLIKTRGQQVTLSCSPISGHRSVSWYQQTPGQGLQFLFEYFSETQRNKGNFPGRFSGRQFSNSRSEMNVSTLELGDSALYLCASSSRTATSTDTQYFGPGTRLTVL.

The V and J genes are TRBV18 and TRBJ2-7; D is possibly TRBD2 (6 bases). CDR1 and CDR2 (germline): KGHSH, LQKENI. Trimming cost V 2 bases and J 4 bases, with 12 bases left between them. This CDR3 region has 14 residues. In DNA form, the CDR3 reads TGTGCCAGCTCACCAATGGAGGGGATGTACGAGCAGTACTTC. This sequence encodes CASSPMEGMYEQYF.

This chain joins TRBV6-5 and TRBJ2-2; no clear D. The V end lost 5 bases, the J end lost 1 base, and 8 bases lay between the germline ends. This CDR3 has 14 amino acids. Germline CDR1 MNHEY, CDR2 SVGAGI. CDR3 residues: CASSPLWNTGELFF. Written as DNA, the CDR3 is TGTGCCAGCAGTCCCCTTTGGAACACCGGGGAGCTGTTTTTT.

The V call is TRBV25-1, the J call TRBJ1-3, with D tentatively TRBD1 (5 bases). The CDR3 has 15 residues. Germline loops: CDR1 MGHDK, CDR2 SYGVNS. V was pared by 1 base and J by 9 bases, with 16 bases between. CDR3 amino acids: CASSESEFPGRTIYF. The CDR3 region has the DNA TGTGCCAGCAGTGAATCGGAGTTCCCAGGGCGCACCATATATTTT.

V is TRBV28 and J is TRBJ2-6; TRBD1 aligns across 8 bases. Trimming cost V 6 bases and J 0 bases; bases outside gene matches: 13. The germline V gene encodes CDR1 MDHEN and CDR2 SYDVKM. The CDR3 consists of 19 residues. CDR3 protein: CASSHRQGTTNSGANVLTF. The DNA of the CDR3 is TGTGCCAGCAGCCACAGACAGGGGACCACCAACTCTGGGGCCAACGTCCTGACTTTC.

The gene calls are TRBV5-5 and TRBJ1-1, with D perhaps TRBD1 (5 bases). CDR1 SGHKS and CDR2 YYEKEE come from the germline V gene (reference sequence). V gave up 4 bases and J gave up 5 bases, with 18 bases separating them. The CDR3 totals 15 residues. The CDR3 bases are TGTGCCAGCAGCGTGCGCTACGGGACGTTAACTGAAGCTTTCTTT. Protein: CASSVRYGTLTEAFF.

CDR3 bases: TGTGCCATCGCCACACCCAGAGCTAACCTCTACGAGCAGTACTTC. Amino acids: CAIATPRANLYEQYF. V usage is TRBV10-3 and J usage is TRBJ2-7; no clear D. Between the trimmed V and J ends, which lost 8 bases and 3 bases, there was a span of 20 bases. CDR1 is ENHRY, CDR2 SYGVKD, per germline. The CDR3 has 15 amino acids.

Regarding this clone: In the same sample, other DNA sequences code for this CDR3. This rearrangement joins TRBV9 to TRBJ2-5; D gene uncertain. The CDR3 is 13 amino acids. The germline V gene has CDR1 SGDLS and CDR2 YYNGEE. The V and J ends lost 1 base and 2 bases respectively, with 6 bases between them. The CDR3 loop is CASSVRTQETQYF. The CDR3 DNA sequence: TGTGCCAGCAGCGTACGCACGCAAGAGACCCAGTACTTC.

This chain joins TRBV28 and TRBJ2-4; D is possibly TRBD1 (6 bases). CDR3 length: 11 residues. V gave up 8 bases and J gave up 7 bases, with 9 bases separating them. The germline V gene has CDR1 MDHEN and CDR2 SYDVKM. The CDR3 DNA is TGTGCCAGCCAGGGGCAGAACATTCAGTACTTC. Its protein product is CASQGQNIQYF.

The CDR3 loop is CASRGSGLMNTGELFF. For the CDR3, the DNA is TGTGCCAGCAGGGGCTCGGGACTAATGAACACCGGGGAGCTGTTTTTT. The chain recombines TRBV6-6 with TRBJ2-2; 7 bases line up with TRBD2. The germline gives CDR1 MNHNY, CDR2 SVGAGI (reference sequence). After removal of 6 bases from V and 1 base from J, the junction contained 8 bases not matched to a gene. There are 16 residues in the CDR3.

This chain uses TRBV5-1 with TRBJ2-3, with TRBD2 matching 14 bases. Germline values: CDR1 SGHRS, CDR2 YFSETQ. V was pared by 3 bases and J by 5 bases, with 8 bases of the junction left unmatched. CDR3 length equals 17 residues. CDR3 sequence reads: CASSSPRGLAGGDTQYF. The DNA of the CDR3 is TGCGCCAGCAGCTCCCCTCGTGGACTAGCGGGAGGAGATACGCAGTATTTT.

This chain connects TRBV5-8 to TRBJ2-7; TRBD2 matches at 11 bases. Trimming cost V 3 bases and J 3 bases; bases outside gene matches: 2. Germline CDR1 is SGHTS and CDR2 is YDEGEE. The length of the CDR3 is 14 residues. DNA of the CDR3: TGTGCCAGCAGCTCCGGGACTAGCGGCTACGAGCAGTACTTC. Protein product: CASSSGTSGYEQYF.

The CDR3 loop is CASSQVGVGYTF. The CDR3 DNA sequence: TGTGCCAGCAGCCAAGTTGGGGTCGGCTACACCTTC. This chain links TRBV4-2 with TRBJ1-2; unclear D gene. Germline CDR1 reads LGHNA; CDR2 reads YNFKEQ. V was trimmed by 1 base and J by 8 bases, leaving 8 bases between them. The CDR3 consists of 12 residues.

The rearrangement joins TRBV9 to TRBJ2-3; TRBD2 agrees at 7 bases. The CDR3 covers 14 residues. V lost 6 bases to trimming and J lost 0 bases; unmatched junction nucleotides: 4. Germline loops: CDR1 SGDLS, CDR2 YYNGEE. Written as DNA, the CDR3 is TGTGCCAGCAAAAGCGGGGCTAGCACAGATACGCAGTATTTT. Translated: CASKSGASTDTQYF.

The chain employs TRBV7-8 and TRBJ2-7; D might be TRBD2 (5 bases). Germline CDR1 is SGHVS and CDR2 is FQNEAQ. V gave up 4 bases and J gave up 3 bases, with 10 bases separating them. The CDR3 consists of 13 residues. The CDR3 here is CASSWTGYYEQYF. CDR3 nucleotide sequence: TGTGCCAGCAGCTGGACGGGGTACTACGAGCAGTACTTC.

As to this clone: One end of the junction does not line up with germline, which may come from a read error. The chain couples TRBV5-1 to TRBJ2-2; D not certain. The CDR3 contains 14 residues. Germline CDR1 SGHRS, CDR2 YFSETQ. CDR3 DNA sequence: TGCGCCAGCACCTTGGGAAGAGTAACCGGGGAGCTGTTTTTT. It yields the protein CASTLGRVTGELFF.

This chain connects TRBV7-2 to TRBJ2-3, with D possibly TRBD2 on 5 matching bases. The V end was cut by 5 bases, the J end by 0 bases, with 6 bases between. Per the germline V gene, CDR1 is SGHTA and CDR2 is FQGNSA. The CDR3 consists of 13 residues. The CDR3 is CASSQRSTDTQYF. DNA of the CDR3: TGTGCCAGCAGCCAGCGGAGCACAGATACGCAGTATTTT.

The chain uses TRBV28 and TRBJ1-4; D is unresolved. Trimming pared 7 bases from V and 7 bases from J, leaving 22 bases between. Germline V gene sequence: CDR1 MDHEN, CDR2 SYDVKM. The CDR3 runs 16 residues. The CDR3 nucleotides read TGTGCCAGCAACAAATACAGTGCGCCGGGTGGTGAAAAACTGTTTTTT. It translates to CASNKYSAPGGEKLFF.

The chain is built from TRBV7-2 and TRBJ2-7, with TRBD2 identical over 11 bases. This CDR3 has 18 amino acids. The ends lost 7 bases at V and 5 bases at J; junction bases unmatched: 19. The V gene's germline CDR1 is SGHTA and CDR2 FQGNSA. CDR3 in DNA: TGTGCCAGCACTCTCACGGGGGGGTTAGCGGGAGGGCGCCACGAGCAGTACTTC. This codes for CASTLTGGLAGGRHEQYF.

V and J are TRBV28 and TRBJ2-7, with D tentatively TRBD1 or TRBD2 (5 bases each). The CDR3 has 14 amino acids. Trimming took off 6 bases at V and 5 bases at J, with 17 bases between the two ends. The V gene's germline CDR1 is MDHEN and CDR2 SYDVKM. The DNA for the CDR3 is TGTGCCAGCAGAAAAAGGGGACCCCTGGACGAGCAGTACTTC. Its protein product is CASRKRGPLDEQYF.

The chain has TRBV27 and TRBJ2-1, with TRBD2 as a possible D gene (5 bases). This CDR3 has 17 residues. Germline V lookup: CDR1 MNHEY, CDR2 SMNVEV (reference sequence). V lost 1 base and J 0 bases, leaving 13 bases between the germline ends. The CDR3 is CASSLYERKSSYNEQFF. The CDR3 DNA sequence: TGTGCCAGCAGTTTATACGAGCGGAAGAGCTCCTACAATGAGCAGTTCTTC.

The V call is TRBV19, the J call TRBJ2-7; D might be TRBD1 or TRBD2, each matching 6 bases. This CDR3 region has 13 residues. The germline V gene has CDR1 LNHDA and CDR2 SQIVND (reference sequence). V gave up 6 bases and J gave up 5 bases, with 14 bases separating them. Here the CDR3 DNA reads TGTGCCAGTAGGGGGGGCAGCCCCCACGAGCAGTACTTC. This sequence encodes CASRGGSPHEQYF.

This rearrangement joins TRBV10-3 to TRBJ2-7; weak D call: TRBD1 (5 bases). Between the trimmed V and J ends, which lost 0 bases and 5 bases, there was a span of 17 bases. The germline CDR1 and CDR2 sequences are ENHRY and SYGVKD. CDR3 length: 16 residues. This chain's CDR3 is CAISESGLGVGDEQYF. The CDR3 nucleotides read TGTGCCATCAGTGAGTCAGGGTTAGGTGTAGGGGACGAGCAGTACTTC.

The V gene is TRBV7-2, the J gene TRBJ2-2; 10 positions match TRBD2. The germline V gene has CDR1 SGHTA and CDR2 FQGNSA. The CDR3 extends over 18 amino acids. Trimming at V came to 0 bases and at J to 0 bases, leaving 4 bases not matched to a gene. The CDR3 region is CASSLAGLAGANTGELFF. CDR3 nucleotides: TGTGCCAGCAGCTTAGCAGGGCTAGCGGGAGCGAACACCGGGGAGCTGTTTTTT.

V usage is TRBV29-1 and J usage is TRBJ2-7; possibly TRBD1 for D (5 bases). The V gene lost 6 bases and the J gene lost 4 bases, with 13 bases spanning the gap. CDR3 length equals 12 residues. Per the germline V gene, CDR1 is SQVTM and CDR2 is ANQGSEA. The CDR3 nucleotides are TGCAGCGTCACAGGTGGTCGATACGAGCAGTACTTC. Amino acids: CSVTGGRYEQYF.

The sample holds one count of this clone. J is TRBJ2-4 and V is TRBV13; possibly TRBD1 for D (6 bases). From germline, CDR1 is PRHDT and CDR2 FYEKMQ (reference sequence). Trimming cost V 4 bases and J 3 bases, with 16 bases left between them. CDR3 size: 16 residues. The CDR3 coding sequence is TGTGCCAGCAGCTATCGTGGGGGCGAGGACAAAAACATTCAGTACTTC. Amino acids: CASSYRGGEDKNIQYF.